This T cell receptor (beta chain) was found in a study of molecular identifiers for immune sequencing clone quantification. Overall study: The replicates split RNA from around 18,000 or 91,000 naive CD8 cells five ways and sequenced four.

From the PCR reads, TCRdb called clonotypes with MiXCR, one entry per CDR3 protein. This table has some 590,000 distinct CDR3 sequences, roughly 27% appearing once. The table lists this clonotype with a few counts. Antigen: not known. Per germline, CDR1 LGHNA and CDR2 YSLEER. The CDR3 spans 16 residues. Germline trimming cut 1 base from V and 7 bases from J; bases unmatched to any gene: 10. Study-wide results and caveats: Effector cells kept over 97% of their molecules in clones above 20 RNA copies, while naive cells kept under 1% there.

Naive CD8 libraries were made from around 18,000 to 910,000 sorted cells, and they used 10%, 30% or 50% RNA. A CD8+CD4-CCR7+CD45RA+ phenotype served as the sorting definition for naive CD8 T cells. This receptor was identified in a human donor in good health. Some libraries in this study had Jurkat cell RNA spiked in. Source material: naive CD8+ T cells from blood, with Jurkat cell RNA spiked in. Subset here: FACS-sorted CD8+CD4-CCR7+CD45RA+ naive T cells. The gene calls are TRBV4-3 and TRBJ2-7; the match to TRBD2 covers 10 bases. CDR3 sequence: CASSQVFLAGAGEQYF. CDR3 DNA sequence: TGCGCCAGCAGCCAAGTCTTTCTAGCGGGAGCAGGGGAGCAGTACTTC.